The 2 T cell receptor beta chains below were found in one sample sequenced in a study of cytomegalovirus exposure and HLA in healthy donors. A multiplex PCR was run with 60 Vbeta primers and 13 Jbeta primers. Generated by immunoSEQ multiplex PCR, the TCRdb table keeps only in-frame clones and is missing some. This sample's table has about 200,000 clones. The sample taken for sequencing was PBMCs. The source is a girl aged 2-10 years in good health and CMV-seropositive.

The gene calls are TRBV27 and TRBJ2-7; 7 bases line up with TRBD2. Germline V gene data show CDR1 as MNHEY and CDR2 as SMNVEV (reference sequence). Unmatched junction bases numbered 5, after V lost 6 bases and J lost 0 bases. The CDR3 runs 14 residues. CDR3: CASSPLASSYEQYF. As DNA, the CDR3 is TGTGCCAGCAGCCCACTAGCGAGCTCCTACGAGCAGTACTTC.

The chain couples TRBV19 to TRBJ2-7, with 11 bases lining up with TRBD1. V was clipped by 5 bases and J by 2 bases; unmatched bases: 8. Per the germline V gene, CDR1 is LNHDA and CDR2 is SQIVND (reference sequence). The CDR3 spans 16 residues. The CDR3 protein is CASSPRTGGETYEQYF. The CDR3 region has the DNA TGTGCCAGTAGTCCCCGGACAGGGGGCGAAACCTACGAGCAGTACTTC.